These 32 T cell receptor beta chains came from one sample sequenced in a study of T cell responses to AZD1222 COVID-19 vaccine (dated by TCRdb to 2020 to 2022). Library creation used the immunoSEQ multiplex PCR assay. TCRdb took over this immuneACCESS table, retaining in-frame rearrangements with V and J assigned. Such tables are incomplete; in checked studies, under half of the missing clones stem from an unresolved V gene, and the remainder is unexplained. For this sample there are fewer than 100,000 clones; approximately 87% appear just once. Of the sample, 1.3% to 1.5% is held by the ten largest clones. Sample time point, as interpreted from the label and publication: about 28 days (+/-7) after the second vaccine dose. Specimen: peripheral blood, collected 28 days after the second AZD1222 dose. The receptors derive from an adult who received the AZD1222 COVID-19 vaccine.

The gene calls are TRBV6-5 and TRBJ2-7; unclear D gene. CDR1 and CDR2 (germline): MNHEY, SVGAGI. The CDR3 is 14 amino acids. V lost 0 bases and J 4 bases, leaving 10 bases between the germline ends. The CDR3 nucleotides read TGTGCCAGCAGTTACTCGTGGGAAGGGTACGAGCAGTACTTC. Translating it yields CASSYSWEGYEQYF.

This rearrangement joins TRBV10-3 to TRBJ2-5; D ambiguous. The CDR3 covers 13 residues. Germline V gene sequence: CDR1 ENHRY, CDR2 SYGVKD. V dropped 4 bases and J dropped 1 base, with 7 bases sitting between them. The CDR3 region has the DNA TGTGCCATCAGTGGGGCCAGCCAAGAGACCCAGTACTTC. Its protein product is CAISGASQETQYF.

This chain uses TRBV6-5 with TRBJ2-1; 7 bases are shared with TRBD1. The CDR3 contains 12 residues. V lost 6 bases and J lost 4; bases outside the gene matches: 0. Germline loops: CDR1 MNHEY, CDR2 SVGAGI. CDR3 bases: TGTGCCAGCAGGACAGGGTACAATGAGCAGTTCTTC. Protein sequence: CASRTGYNEQFF.

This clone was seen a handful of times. This CDR3 reads CASSVQGAEKLFF. The CDR3 DNA reads as TGTGCCAGCAGTGTTCAGGGAGCGGAAAAACTGTTTTTT. The rearrangement uses TRBV2 and TRBJ1-4; the D gene is possibly TRBD1 (5 bases). Looked up from germline, CDR1 is SNHLY and CDR2 is FYNNEI. The germline V and J ends were trimmed by 4 bases and 8 bases, with 11 bases remaining between them. The CDR3 spans 13 residues.

This CDR3 reads CASSRGGNTEAFF. DNA for the CDR3: TGTGCCAGCAGTCGGGGGGGGAACACTGAAGCTTTCTTT. The rearrangement links TRBV2 to TRBJ1-1, with TRBD1 as a possible D gene (5 bases). The CDR3 extends over 13 amino acids. Per the germline V gene, CDR1 is SNHLY and CDR2 is FYNNEI. Trimming pared 5 bases from V and 1 base from J, leaving 8 bases between.

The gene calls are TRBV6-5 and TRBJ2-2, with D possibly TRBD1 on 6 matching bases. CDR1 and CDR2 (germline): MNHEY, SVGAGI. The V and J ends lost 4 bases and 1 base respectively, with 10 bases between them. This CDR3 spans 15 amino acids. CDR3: CASSSQTGNTGELFF. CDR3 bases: TGTGCCAGCAGTTCCCAGACAGGGAACACCGGGGAGCTGTTTTTT.

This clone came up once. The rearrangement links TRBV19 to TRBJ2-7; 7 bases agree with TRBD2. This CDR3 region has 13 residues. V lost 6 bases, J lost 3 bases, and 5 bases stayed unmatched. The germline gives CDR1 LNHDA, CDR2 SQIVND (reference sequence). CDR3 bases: TGTGCCAGTAGCGGGACTACCCGCTACGAGCAGTACTTC. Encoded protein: CASSGTTRYEQYF. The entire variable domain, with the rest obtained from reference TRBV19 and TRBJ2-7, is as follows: DGGITQSPKYLFRKEGQNVTLSCEQNLNHDAMYWYRQDPGQGLRLIYYSQIVNDFQKGDIAEGYSVSREKKESFPLTVTSAQKNPTAFYLCASSGTTRYEQYFGPGTRLTVT.

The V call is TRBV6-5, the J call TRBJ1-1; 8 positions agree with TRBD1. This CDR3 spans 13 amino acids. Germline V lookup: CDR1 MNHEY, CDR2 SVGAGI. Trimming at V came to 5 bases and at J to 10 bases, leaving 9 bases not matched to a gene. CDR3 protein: CASSLDRASGAFF. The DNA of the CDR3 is TGTGCCAGCAGTCTGGACAGGGCAAGTGGAGCTTTCTTT.

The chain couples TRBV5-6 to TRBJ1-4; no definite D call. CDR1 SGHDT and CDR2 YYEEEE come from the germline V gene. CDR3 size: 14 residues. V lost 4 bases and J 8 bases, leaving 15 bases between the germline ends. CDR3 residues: CASSAVGYQEKLFF. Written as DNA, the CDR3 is TGTGCCAGCAGCGCGGTCGGGTATCAAGAAAAACTGTTTTTT.

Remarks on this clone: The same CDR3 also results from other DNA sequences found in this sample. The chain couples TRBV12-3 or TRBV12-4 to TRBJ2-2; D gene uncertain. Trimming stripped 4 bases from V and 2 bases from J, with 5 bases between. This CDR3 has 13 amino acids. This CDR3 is CASSSSNTGELFF. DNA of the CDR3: TGTGCCAGCAGTTCGAGCAACACCGGGGAGCTGTTTTTT.

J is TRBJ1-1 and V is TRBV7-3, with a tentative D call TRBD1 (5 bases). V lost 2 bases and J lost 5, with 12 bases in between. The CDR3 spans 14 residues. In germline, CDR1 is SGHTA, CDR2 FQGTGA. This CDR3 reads CASSLLGASTEAFF. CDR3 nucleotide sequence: TGTGCCAGCAGCTTACTCGGGGCGAGTACTGAAGCTTTCTTT.

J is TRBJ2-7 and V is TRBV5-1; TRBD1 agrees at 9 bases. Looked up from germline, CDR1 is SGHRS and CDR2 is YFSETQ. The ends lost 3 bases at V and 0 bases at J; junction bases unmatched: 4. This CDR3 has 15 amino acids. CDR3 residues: CASSSRQGGSYEQYF. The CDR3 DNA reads TGCGCCAGCAGCTCGAGACAGGGGGGCTCCTACGAGCAGTACTTC.

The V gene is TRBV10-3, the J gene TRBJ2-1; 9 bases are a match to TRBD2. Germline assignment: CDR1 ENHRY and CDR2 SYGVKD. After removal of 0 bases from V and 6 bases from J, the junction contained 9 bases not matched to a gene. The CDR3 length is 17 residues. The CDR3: CAISESLAGGPVNEQFF. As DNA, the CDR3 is TGTGCCATCAGTGAGTCGCTGGCGGGGGGGCCAGTCAATGAGCAGTTCTTC.

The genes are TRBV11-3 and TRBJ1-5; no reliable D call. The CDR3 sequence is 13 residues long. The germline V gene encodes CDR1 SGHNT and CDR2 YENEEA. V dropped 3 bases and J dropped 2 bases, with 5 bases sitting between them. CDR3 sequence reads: CASSFYGNQPQHF. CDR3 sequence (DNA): TGTGCCAGCAGCTTTTACGGCAATCAGCCCCAGCATTTT.

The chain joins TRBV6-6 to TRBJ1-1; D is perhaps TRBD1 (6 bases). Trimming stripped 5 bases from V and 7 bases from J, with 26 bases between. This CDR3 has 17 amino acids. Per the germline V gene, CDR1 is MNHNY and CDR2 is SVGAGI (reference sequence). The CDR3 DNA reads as TGTGCCAGCAGTCGAGCCATGGTTGGGGGGGCCCTACTTGAAGCTTTCTTT. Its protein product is CASSRAMVGGALLEAFF.

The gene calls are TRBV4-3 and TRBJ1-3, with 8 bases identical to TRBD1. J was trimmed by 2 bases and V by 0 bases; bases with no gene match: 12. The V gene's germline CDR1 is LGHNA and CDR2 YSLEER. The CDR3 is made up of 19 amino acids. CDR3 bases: TGCGCCAGCAGCCAAGATCCGACCCAGGGGGCAACGGCTGGAAACACCATATATTTT. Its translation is CASSQDPTQGATAGNTIYF.

CDR3 bases: TGTGCCAGCAGCTCCATGAGCTCCTACGAGCAGTACTTC. It yields the protein CASSSMSSYEQYF. The chain combines TRBV5-6 with TRBJ2-7; the D is unclear. V was clipped by 3 bases and J by 0 bases, with 7 bases between them. The CDR3 loop spans 13 amino acids. Germline CDR1 SGHDT, CDR2 YYEEEE.

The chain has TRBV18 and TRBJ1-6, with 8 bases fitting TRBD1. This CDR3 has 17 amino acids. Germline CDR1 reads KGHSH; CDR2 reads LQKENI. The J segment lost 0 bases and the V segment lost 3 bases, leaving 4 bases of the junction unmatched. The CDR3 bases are TGTGCCAGCTCACCGACGACAGGGGCCTCCTATAATTCACCCCTCCACTTT. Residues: CASSPTTGASYNSPLHF.

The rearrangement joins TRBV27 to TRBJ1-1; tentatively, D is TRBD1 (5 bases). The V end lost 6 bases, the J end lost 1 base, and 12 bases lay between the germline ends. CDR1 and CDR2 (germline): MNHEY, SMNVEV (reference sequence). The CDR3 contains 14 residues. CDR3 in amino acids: CASRDLTANTEAFF. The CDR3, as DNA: TGTGCCAGCAGAGATCTGACAGCGAACACTGAAGCTTTCTTT.

CDR3 region: CASSYEDRDTQYF. The CDR3, as DNA: TGTGCCAGCAGTTACGAAGACAGGGATACGCAGTATTTT. The chain joins TRBV6-5 to TRBJ2-3; D is possibly TRBD1 (6 bases). Trimming took off 2 bases at V and 6 bases at J, with 9 bases between the two ends. Germline CDR1 and CDR2: MNHEY and SVGAGI. The CDR3 contains 13 residues.

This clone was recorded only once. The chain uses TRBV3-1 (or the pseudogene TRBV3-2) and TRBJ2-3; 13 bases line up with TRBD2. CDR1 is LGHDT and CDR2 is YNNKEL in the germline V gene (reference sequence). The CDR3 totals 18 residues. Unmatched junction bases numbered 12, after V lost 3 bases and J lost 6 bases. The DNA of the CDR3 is TGTGCCAGCAGCCAGCAGAGACTAGCGGGGGGACTAGGGGATACGCAGTATTTT. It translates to CASSQQRLAGGLGDTQYF.

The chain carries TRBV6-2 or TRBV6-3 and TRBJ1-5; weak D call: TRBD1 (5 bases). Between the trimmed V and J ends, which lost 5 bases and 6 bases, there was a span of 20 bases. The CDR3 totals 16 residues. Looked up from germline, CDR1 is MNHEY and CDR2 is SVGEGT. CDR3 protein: CASSTQLAGGSQPQHF. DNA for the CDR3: TGTGCCAGCAGTACTCAGTTGGCGGGGGGAAGTCAGCCCCAGCATTTT.

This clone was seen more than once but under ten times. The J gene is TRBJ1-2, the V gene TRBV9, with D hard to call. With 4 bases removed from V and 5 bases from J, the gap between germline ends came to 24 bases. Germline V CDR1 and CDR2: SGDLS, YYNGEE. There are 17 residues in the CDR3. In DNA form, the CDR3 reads TGTGCCAGCAGCCTTAGTATTTCGGGGTTGGGTTATTATGGCTACACCTTC. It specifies CASSLSISGLGYYGYTF.

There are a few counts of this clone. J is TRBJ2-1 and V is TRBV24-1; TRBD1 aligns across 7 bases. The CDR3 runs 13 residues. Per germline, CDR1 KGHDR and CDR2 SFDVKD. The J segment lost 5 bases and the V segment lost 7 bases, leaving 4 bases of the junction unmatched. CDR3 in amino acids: CATSPGQHNEQFF. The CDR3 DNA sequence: TGTGCCACCAGCCCGGGACAGCACAATGAGCAGTTCTTC.

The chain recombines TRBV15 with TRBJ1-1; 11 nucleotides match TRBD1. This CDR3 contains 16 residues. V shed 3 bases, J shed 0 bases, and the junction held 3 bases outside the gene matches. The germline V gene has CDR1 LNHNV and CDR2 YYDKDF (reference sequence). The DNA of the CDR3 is TGTGCCACCAGCAGGGGGACAGGGGGATTGAACACTGAAGCTTTCTTT. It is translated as CATSRGTGGLNTEAFF.

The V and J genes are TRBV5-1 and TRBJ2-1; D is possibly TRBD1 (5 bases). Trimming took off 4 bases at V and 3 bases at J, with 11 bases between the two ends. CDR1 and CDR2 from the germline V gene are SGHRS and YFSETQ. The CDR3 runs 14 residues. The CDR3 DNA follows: TGCGCCAGCAGCAGGGGAACGGGCTACAATGAGCAGTTCTTC. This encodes CASSRGTGYNEQFF.

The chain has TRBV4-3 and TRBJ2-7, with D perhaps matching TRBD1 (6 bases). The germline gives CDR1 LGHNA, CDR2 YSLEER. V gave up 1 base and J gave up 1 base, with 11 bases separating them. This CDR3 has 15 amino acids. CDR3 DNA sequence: TGCGCCAGCAGCCAAGGACAGGACAGTTCCTACGAGCAGTACTTC. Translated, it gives CASSQGQDSSYEQYF.

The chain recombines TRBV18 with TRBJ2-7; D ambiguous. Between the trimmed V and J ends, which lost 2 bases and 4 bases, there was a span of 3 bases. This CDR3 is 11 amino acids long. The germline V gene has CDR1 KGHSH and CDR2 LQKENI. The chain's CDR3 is CASSPDYEQYF. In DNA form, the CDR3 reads TGTGCCAGCTCACCAGATTACGAGCAGTACTTC.

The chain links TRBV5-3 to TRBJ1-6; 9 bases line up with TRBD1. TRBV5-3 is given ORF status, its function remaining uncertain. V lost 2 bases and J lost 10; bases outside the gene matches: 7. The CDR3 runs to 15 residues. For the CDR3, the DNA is TGTGCCAGAAGCTTTCTACAGGGGGCAGGGTCACCCCTCCACTTT. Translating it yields CARSFLQGAGSPLHF.

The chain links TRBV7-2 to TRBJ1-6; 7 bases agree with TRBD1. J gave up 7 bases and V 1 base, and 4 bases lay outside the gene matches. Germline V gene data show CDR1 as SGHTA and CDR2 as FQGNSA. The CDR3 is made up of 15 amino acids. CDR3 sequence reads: CASSLVRGTNSPLHF. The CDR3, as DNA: TGTGCCAGCAGCTTAGTCAGGGGGACCAATTCACCCCTCCACTTT.

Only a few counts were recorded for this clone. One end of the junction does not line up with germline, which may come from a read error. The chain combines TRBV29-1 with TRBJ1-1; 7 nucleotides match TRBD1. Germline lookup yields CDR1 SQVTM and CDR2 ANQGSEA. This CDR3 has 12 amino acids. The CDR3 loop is CSVDRGNAEAFF. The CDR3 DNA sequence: TGCAGCGTTGACAGGGGGAACGCTGAAGCTTTCTTT.

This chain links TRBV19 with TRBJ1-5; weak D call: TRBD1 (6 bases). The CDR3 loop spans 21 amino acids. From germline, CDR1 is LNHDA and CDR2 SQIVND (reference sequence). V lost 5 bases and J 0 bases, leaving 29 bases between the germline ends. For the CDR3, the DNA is TGTGCCAGTAGTTATCACCCACAGTGGGGCAGGGGATCTTATAGCAATCAGCCCCAGCATTTT. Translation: CASSYHPQWGRGSYSNQPQHF. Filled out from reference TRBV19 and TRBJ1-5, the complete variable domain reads DGGITQSPKYLFRKEGQNVTLSCEQNLNHDAMYWYRQDPGQGLRLIYYSQIVNDFQKGDIAEGYSVSREKKESFPLTVTSAQKNPTAFYLCASSYHPQWGRGSYSNQPQHFGDGTRLSIL.